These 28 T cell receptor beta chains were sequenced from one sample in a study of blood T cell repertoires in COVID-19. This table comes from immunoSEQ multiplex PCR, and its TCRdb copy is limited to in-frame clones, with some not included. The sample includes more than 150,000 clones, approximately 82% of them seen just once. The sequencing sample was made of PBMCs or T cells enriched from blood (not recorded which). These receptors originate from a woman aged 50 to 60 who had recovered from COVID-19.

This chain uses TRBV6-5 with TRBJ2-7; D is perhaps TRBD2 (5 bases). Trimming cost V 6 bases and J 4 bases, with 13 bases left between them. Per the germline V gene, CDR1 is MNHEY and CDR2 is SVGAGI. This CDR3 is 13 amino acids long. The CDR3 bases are TGTGCCAGCAGCCCCAAGGGCGGGTACGAGCAGTACTTC. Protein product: CASSPKGGYEQYF.

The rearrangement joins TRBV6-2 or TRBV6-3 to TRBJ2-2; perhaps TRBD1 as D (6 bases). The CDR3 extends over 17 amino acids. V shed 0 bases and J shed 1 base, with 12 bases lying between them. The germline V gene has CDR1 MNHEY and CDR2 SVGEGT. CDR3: CASSYSIGTLNTGELFF. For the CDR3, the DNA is TGTGCCAGCAGTTACTCGATAGGGACACTGAACACCGGGGAGCTGTTTTTT.

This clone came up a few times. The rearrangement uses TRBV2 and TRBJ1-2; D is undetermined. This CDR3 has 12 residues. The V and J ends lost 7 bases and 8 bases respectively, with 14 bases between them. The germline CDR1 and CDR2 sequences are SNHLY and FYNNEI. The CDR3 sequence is CASTGELGGYTF. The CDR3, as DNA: TGTGCCAGCACCGGGGAACTAGGCGGCTACACCTTC.

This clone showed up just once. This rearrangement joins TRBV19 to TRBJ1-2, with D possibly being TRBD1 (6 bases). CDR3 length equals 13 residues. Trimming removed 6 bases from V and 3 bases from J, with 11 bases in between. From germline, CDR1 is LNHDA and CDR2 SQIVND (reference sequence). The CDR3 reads CASSADRYYGYTF. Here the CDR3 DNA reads TGTGCCAGTAGCGCGGACAGATACTATGGCTACACCTTC.

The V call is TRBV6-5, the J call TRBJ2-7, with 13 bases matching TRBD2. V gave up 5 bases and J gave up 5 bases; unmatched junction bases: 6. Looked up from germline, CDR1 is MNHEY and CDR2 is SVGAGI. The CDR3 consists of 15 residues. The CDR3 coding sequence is TGTGCCAGCAGTCCGGGACTAGCGGGAATAAACGAGCAGTACTTC. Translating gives CASSPGLAGINEQYF.

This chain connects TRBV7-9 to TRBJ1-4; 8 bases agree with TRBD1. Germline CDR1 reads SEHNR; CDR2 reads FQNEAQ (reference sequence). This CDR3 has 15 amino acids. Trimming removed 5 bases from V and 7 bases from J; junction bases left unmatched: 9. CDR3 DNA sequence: TGTGCCAGCAGCGCCCAGGGGGCGAGGGGTGAAAAACTGTTTTTT. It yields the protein CASSAQGARGEKLFF. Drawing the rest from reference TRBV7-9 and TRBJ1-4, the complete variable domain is DTGVSQNPRHKITKRGQNVTFRCDPISEHNRLYWYRQTLGQGPEFLTYFQNEAQLEKSRLLSDRFSAERPKGSFSTLEIQRTEQGDSAMYLCASSAQGARGEKLFFGSGTQLSVL.

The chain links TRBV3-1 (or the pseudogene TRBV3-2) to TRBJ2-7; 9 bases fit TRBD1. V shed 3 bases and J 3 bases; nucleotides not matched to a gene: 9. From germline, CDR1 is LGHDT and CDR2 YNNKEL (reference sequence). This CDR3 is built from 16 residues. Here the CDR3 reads CASSQNPTGGNYEQYF. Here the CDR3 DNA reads TGTGCCAGCAGCCAGAATCCGACAGGGGGAAACTACGAGCAGTACTTC.

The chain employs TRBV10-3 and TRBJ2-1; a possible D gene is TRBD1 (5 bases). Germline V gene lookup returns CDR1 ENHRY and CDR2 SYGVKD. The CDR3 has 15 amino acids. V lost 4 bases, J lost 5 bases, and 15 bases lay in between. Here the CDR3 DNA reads TGTGCCATCAGTGGGGGCCCAAAGCTGGACAATGAGCAGTTCTTC. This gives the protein CAISGGPKLDNEQFF.

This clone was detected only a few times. The CDR3 sequence: CASSLRTGELFF. The CDR3, as DNA: TGTGCCAGCTCTCTGAGGACCGGGGAGCTGTTTTTT. The V call is TRBV3-1 (or the pseudogene TRBV3-2), the J call TRBJ2-2, with D hard to call. This CDR3 is 12 amino acids long. Germline CDR1 and CDR2: LGHDT and YNNKEL (reference sequence). V gave up 8 bases and J gave up 5 bases, with 9 bases separating them.

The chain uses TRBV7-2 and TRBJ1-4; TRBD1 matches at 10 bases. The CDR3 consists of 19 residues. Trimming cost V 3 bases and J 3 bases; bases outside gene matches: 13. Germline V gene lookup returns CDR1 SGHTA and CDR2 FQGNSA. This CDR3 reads CASSFRGQGISRANEKLFF. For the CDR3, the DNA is TGTGCCAGCAGCTTCCGGGGACAGGGGATCTCTCGGGCTAATGAAAAACTGTTTTTT.

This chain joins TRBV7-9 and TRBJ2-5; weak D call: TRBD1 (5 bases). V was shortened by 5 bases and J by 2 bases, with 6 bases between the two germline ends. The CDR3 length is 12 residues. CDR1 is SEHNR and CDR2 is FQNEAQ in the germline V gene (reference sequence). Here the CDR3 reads CASSQGQETQYF. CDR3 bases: TGTGCCAGCAGCCAGGGTCAAGAGACCCAGTACTTC.

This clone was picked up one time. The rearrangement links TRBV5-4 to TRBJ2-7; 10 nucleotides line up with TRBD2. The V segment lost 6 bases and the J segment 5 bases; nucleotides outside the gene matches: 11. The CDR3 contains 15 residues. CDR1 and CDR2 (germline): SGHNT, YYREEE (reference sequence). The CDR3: CASTEGGTSVDEQYF. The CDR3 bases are TGTGCCAGCACGGAGGGGGGGACTAGCGTTGACGAGCAGTACTTC.

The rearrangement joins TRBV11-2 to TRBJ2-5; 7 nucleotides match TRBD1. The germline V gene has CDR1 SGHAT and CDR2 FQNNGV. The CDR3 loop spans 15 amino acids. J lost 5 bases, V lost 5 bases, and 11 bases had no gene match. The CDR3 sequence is CASSTLGTVPETQYF. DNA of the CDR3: TGTGCCAGCAGCACACTAGGGACAGTCCCGGAGACCCAGTACTTC.

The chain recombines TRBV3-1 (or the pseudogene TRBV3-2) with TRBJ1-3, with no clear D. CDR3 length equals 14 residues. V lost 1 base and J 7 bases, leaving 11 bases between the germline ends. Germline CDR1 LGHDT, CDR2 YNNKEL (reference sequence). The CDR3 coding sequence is TGTGCCAGCAGCCAAGGACGGACTAGGAACACCATATATTTT. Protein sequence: CASSQGRTRNTIYF.

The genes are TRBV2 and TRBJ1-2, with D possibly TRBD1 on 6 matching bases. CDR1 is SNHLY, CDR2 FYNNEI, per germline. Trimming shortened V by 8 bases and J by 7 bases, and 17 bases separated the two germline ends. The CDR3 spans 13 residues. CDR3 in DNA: TGTGCCAGCCGTTGGGACACCGATGGTGGCTACACCTTC. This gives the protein CASRWDTDGGYTF.

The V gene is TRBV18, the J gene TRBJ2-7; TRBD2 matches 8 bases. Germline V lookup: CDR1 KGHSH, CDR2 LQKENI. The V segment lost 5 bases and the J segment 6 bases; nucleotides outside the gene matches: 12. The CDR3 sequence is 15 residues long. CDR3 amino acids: CASSTPSGGSSEQYF. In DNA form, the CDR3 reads TGTGCCAGCTCAACCCCTTCGGGAGGGAGCTCCGAGCAGTACTTC.

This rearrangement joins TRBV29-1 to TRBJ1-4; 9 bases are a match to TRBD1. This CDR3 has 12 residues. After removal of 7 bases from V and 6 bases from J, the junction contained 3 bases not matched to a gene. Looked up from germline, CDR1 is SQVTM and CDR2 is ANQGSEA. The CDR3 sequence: CSGGTGYEKLFF. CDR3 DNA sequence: TGCAGCGGGGGGACAGGGTATGAAAAACTGTTTTTT.

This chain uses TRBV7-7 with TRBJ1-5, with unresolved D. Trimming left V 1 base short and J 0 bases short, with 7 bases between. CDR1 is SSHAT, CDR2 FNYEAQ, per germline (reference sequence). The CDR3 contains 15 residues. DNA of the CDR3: TGTGCCAGCAGCTTAGATAGTTATAGCAATCAGCCCCAGCATTTT. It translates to CASSLDSYSNQPQHF.

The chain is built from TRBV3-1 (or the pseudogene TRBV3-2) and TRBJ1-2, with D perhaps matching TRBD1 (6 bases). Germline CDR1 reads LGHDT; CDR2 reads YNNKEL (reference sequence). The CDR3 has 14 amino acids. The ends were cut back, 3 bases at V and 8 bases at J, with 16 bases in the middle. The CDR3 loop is CASSQDGGTRGYTF. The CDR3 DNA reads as TGTGCCAGCAGCCAGGACGGGGGGACACGCGGCTACACCTTC.

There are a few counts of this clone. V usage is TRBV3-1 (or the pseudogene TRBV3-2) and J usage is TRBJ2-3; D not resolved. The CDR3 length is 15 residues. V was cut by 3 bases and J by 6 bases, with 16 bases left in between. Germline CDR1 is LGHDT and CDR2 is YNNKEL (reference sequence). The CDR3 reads CASSQGYAVTDTQYF. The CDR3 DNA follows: TGTGCCAGCAGCCAGGGTTACGCGGTTACTGATACGCAGTATTTT.

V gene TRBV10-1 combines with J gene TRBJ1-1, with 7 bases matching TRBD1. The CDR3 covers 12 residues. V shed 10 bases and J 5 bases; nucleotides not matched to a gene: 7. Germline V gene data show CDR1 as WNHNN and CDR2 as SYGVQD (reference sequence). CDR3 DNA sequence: TGCGCCAACCCGAACAGGGGAACTGAAGCTTTCTTT. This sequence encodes CANPNRGTEAFF.

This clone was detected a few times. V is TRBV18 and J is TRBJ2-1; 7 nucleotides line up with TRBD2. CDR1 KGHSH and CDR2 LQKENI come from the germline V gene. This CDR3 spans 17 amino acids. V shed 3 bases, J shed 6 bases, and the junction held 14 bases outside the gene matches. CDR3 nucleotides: TGTGCCAGCTCACCCCTTAATGGGGGGAGGGCAGGCAATGAGCAGTTCTTC. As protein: CASSPLNGGRAGNEQFF.

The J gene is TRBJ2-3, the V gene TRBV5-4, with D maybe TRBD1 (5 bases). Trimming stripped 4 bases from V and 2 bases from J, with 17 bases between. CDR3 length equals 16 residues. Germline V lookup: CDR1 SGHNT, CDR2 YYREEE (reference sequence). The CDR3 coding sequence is TGTGCCAGCAGCCCCCAGGGTGGACATTTCACAGATACGCAGTATTTT. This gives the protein CASSPQGGHFTDTQYF.

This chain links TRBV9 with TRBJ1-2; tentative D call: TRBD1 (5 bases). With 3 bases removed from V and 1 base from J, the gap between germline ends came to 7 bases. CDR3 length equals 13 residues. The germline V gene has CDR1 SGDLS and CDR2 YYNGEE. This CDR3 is CASSATVNYGYTF. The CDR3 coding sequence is TGTGCCAGCAGCGCGACAGTTAACTATGGCTACACCTTC.

This chain's CDR3 is CASSPLQGARQPQHF. As DNA, the CDR3 is TGCGCCAGCAGCCCACTACAGGGGGCACGACAGCCCCAGCATTTT. This chain links TRBV4-1 with TRBJ1-5, with 9 bases matching TRBD1. CDR3 length: 15 residues. CDR1 MGHRA and CDR2 YSYEKL come from the germline V gene. The trim removed 4 bases at V and 7 bases at J, leaving 8 bases unmatched.

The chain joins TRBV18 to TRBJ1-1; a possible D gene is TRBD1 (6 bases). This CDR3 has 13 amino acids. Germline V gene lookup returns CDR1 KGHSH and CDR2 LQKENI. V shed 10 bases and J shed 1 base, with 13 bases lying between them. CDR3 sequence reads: CATAAGANTEAFF. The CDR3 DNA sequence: TGTGCCACCGCCGCGGGGGCGAACACTGAAGCTTTCTTT. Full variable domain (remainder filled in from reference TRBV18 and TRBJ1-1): NAGVMQNPRHLVRRRGQEARLRCSPMKGHSHVYWYRQLPEEGLKFMVYLQKENIIDESGMPKERFSAEFPKEGPSILRIQQVVRGDSAAYFCATAAGANTEAFFGQGTRLTVV.

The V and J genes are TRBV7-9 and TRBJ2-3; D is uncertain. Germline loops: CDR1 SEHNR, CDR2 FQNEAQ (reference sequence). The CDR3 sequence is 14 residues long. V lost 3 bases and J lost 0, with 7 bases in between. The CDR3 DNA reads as TGTGCCAGCAGCTTTTCACAGAGCACAGATACGCAGTATTTT. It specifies CASSFSQSTDTQYF.

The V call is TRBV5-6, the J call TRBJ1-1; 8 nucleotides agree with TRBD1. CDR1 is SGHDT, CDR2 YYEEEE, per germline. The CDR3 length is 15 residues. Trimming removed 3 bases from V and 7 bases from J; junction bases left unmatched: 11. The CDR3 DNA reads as TGTGCCAGCAGCTGGGGGACAGGAATGGCAAGTGAAGCTTTCTTT. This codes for CASSWGTGMASEAFF. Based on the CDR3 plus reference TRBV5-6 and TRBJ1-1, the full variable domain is DAGVTQSPTHLIKTRGQQVTLRCSPKSGHDTVSWYQQALGQGPQFIFQYYEEEERQRGNFPDRFSGHQFPNYSSELNVNALLLGDSALYLCASSWGTGMASEAFFGQGTRLTVV.